Sequencing of this T cell receptor (beta chain) was carried out in a study of T cells in Graves' hyperthyroidism and ophthalmopathy. Authors of the study amplified TCR beta CDR3 regions from RNA transcripts. The TCR CDR3 was amplified in a first-round RT-PCR using the HTBI primer set. Each CDR3 protein gets one entry after TCRdb re-called the multiplex PCR reads with MiXCR. Of about 420,000 distinct CDR3 sequences in the sample, roughly an eighth were seen once. Trimming removed 0 bases from V and 7 bases from J, with 21 bases in between. The CDR3 runs 18 residues. The table lists this clonotype with a few counts. Its matching antigen is unknown. Findings of the study overall: In the blood, most expanded thyroid clonotypes above 0.001 appeared as well. Before onset, by a median of around 6.4 months, the model predicted ophthalmopathy.

V gene TRBV12-3 or TRBV12-4 combines with J gene TRBJ1-4; D call uncertain. The receptor was isolated from a woman aged 18-29 years with Graves' hyperthyroidism. The specimen was blood. CDR3 amino acids: CASSLALGGPQDGEKLFF. As DNA, the CDR3 is TGTGCCAGCAGTTTAGCGCTGGGAGGGCCCCAAGACGGTGAAAAACTGTTTTTT.